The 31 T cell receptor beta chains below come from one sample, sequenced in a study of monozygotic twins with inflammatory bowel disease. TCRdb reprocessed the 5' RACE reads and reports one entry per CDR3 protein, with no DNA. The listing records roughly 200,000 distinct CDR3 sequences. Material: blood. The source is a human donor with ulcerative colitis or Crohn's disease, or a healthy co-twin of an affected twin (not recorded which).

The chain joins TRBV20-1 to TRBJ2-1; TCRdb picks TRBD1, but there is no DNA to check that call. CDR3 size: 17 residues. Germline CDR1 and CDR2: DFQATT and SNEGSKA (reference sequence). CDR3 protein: CSARSLAGESSYNEQFF.

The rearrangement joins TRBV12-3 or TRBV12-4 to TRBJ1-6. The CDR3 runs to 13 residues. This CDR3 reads CASSFGTNSPLHF.

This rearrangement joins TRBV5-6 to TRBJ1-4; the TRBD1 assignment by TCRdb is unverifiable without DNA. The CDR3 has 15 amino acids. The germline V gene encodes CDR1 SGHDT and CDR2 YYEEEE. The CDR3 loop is CASSLGGTTNEKLFF.

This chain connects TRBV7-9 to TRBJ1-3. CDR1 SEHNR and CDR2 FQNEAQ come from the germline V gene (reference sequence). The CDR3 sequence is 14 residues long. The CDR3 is CASSPSFTGNTIYF.

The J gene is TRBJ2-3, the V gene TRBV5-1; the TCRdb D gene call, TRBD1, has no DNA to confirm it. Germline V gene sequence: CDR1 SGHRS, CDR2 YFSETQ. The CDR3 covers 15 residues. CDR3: CASSSDGGDTDTQYF.

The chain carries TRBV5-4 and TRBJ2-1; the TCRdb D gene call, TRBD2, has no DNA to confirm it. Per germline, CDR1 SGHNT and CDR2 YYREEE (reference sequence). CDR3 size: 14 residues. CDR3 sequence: CASSLGPGPDVQFF.

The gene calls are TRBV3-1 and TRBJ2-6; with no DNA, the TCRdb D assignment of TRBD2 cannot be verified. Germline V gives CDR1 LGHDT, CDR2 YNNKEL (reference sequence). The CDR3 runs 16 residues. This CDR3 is CASSSSGFSGANVLTF. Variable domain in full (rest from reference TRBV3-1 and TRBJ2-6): DTAVSQTPKYLVTQMGNDKSIKCEQNLGHDTMYWYKQDSKKFLKIMFSYNNKELIINETVPNRFSPKSPDKAHLNLHINSLELGDSAVYFCASSSSGFSGANVLTFGAGSRLTVL.

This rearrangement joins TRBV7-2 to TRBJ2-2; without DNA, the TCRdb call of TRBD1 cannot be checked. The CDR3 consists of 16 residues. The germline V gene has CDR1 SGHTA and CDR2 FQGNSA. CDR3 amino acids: CASSSSRQGATGELFF.

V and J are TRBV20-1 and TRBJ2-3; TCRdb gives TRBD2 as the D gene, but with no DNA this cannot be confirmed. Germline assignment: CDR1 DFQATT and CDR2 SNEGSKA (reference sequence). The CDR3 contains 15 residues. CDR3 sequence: CSAKGLAGESDTQYF.

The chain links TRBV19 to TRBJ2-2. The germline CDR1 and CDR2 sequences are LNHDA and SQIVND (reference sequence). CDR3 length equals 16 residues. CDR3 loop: CASSIRLLRDTGELFF.

CDR3: CSAWGAETQYF. The V and J genes are TRBV29-1 and TRBJ2-5; there is no DNA to check the TCRdb D call of TRBD1. Germline V lookup: CDR1 SQVTM, CDR2 ANQGSEA. This CDR3 spans 11 amino acids. Complete variable domain (other parts from reference TRBV29-1 and TRBJ2-5): SAVISQKPSRDICQRGTSLTIQCQVDSQVTMMFWYRQQPGQSLTLIATANQGSEATYESGFVIDKFPISRPNLTFSTLTVSNMSPEDSSIYLCSAWGAETQYFGPGTRLLVL.

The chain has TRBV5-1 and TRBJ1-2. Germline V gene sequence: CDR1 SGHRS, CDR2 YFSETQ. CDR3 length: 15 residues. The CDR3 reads CASSLDGTPTYGYTF.

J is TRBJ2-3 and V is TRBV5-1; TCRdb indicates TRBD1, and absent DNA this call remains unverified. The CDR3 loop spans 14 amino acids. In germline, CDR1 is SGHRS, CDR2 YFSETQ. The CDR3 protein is CASSGQGGTDTQYF.

Here the CDR3 reads CASSLGTGGREQFF. The chain couples TRBV25-1 to TRBJ2-1; TCRdb proposes TRBD1, but this gene call is untestable without DNA. This CDR3 comprises 14 residues. Per the germline V gene, CDR1 is MGHDK and CDR2 is SYGVNS.

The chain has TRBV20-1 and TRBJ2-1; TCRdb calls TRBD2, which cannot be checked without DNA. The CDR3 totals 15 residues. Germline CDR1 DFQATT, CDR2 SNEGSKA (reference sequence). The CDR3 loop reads CSASALAGAGNEQFF.

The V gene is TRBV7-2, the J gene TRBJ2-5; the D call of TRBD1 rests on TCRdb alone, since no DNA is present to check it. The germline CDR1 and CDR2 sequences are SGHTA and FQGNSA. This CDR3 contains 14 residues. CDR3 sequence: CASSFGTGVKTQYF.

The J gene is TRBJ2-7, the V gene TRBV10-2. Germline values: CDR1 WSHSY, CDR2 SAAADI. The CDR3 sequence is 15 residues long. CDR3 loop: CASSEGTSGPYEQYF.

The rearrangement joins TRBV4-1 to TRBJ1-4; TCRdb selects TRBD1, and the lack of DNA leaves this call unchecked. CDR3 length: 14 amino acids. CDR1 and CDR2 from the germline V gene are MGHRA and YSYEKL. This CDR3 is CASSLDTGARQLFF.

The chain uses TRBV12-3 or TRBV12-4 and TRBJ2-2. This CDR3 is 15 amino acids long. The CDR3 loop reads CASSFSAMDTGELFF.

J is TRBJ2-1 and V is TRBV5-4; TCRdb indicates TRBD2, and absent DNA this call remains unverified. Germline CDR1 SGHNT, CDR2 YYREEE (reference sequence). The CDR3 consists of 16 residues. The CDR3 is CASSFSRTSGRNEQFF.

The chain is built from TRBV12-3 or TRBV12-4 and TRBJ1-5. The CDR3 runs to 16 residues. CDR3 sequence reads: CASSSHGADGNQPQHF.

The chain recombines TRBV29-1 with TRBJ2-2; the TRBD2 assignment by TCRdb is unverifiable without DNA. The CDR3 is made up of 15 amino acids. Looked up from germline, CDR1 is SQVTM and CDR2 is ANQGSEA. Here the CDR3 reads CSVDIGGANTGELFF.

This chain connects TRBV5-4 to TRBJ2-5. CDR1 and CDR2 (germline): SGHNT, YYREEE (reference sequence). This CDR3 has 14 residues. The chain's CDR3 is CASSLFGSGETQYF. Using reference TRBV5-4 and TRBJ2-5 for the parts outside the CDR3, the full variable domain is ETGVTQSPTHLIKTRGQQVTLRCSSQSGHNTVSWYQQALGQGPQFIFQYYREEENGRGNFPPRFSGLQFPNYSSELNVNALELDDSALYLCASSLFGSGETQYFGPGTRLLVL.

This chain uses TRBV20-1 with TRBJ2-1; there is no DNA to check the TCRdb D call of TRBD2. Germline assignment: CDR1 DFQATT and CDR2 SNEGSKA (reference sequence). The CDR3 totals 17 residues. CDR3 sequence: CSARDEGVSGSRNEQFF.

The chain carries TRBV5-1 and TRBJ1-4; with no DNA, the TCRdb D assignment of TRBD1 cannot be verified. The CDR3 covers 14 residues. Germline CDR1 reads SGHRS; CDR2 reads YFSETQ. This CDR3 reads CASSLRNRAEKLFF.

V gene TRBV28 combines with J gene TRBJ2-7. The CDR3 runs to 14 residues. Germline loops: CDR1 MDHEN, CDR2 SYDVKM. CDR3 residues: CASSLSYGSYEQYF.

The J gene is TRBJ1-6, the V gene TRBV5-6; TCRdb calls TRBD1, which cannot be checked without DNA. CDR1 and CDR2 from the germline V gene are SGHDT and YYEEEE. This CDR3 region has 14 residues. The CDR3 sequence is CASSNLHRVSPLHF.

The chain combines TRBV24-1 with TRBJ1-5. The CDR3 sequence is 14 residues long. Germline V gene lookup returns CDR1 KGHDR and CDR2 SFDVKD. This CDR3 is CATSDGASNQPQHF.

The CDR3 protein is CASSAGLGNEQFF. V usage is TRBV12-3 or TRBV12-4 and J usage is TRBJ2-1; TCRdb names TRBD2, which stays unverified in the absence of DNA. The length of the CDR3 is 13 residues.

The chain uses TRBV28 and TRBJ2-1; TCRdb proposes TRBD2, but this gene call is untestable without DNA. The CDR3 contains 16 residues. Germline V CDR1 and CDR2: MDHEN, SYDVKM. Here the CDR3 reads CASSFPLAFRYNEQFF. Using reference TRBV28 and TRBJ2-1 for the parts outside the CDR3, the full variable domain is DVKVTQSSRYLVKRTGEKVFLECVQDMDHENMFWYRQDPGLGLRLIYFSYDVKMKEKGDIPEGYSVSREKKERFSLILESASTNQTSMYLCASSFPLAFRYNEQFFGPGTRLTVL.

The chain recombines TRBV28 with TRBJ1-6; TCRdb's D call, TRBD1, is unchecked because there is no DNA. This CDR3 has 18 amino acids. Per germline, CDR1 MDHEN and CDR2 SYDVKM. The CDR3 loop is CASSLAFLTGPNNSPLHF.